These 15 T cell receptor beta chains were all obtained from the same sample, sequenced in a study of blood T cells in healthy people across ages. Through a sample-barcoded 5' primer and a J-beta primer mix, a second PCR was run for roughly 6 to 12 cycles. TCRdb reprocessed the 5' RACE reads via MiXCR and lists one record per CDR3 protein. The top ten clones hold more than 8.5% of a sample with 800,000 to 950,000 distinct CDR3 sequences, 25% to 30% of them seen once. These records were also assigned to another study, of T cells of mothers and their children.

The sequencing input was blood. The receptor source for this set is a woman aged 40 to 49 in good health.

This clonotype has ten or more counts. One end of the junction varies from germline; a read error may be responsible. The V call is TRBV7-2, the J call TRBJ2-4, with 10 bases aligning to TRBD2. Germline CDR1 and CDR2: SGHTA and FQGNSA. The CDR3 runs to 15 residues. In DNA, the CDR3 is TGTGCCAGCAGCGTAGCGGGGGGTGGCAAAAACATTCAGTACTTC. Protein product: CASSVAGGGKNIQYF.

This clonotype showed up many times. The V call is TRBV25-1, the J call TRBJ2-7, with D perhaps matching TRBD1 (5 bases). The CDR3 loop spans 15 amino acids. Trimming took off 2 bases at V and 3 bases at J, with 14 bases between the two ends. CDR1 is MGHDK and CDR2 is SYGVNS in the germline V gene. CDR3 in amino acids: CASSETGIGHYEQYF. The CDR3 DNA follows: TGTGCCAGCAGTGAAACAGGAATTGGGCACTACGAGCAGTACTTC.

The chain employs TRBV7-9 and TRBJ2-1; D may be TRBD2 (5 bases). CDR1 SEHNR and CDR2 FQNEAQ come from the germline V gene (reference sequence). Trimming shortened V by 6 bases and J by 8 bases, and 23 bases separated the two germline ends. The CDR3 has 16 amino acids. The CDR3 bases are TGTGCCAGCAGTCAGAGCGGAGGCGGATACAGACATGAGCAGTTCTTC. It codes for CASSQSGGGYRHEQFF.

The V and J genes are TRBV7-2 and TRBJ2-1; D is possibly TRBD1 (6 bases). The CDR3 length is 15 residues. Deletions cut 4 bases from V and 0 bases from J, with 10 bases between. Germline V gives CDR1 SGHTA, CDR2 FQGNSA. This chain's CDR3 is CASSYSQGSYNEQFF. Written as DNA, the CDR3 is TGTGCCAGCAGCTACTCACAGGGCTCCTACAATGAGCAGTTCTTC.

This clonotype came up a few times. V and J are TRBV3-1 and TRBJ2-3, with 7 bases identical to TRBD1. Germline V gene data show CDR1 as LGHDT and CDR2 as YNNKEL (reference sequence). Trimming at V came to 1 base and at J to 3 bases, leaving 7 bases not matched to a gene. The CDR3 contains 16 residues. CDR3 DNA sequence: TGTGCCAGCAGCCAAGGTCCAGGGGGTAATACAGATACGCAGTATTTT. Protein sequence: CASSQGPGGNTDTQYF.

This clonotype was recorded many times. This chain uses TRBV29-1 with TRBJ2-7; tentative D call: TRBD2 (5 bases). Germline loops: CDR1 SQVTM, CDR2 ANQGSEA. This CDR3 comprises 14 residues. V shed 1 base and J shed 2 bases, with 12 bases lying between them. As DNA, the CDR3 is TGCAGCGTTGAAGGGGGAGCGGAGCCCTACGAGCAGTACTTC. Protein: CSVEGGAEPYEQYF.

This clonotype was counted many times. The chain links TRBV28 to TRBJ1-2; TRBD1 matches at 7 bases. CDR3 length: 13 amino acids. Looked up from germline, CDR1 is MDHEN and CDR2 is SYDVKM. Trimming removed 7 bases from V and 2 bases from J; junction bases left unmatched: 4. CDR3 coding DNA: TGTGCCAGCACCCTGACAGGGAACTATGGCTACACCTTC. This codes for CASTLTGNYGYTF.

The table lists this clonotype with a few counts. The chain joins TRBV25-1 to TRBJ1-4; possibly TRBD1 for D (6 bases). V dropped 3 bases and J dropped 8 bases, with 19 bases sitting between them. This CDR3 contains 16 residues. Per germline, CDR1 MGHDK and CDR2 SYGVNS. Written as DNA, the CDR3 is TGTGCCAGCAGTGAGAGAAGTGCCGGGGGCCGGGAAAAACTGTTTTTT. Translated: CASSERSAGGREKLFF.

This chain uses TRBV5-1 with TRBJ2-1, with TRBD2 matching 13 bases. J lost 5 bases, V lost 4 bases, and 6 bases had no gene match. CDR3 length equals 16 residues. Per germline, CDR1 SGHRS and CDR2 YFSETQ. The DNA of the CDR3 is TGCGCCAGCAGCCTCCTGACTAGCGGGGGGAACAATGAGCAGTTCTTC. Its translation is CASSLLTSGGNNEQFF. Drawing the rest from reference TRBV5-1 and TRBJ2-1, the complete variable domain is KAGVTQTPRYLIKTRGQQVTLSCSPISGHRSVSWYQQTPGQGLQFLFEYFSETQRNKGNFPGRFSGRQFSNSRSEMNVSTLELGDSALYLCASSLLTSGGNNEQFFGPGTRLTVL.

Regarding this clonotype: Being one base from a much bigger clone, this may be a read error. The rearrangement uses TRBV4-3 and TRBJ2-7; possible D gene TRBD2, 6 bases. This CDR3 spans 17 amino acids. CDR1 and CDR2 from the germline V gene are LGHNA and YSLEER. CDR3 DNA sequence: TGCGCCAGCAGCCAAGATCTTGTCCGCGGAGGGGCCTACGAGCGGTACTTC. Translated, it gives CASSQDLVRGGAYERYF.

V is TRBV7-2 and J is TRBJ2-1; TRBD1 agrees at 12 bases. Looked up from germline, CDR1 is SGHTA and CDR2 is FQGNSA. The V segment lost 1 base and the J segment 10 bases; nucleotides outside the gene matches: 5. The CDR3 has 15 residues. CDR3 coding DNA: TGTGCCAGCAGCTTAGGAGGGACAGGGGGCTACGAGCAGTTCTTC. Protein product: CASSLGGTGGYEQFF.

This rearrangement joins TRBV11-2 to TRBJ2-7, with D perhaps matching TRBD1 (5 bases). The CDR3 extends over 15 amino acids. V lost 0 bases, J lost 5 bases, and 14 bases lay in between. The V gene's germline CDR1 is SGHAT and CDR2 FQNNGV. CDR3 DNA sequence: TGTGCCAGCAGCTTAGATAGCAGGGTGTTCGACGAGCAGTACTTC. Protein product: CASSLDSRVFDEQYF.

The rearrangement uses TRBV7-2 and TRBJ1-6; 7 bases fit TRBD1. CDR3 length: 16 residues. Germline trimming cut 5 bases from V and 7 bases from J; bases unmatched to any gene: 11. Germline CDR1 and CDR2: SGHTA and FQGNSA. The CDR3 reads CASSSLAGGGNSPLHF. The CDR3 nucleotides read TGTGCCAGCAGCAGTTTGGCAGGGGGGGGAAATTCACCCCTCCACTTT. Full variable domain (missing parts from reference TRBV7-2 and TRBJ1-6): GAGVSQSPSNKVTEKGKDVELRCDPISGHTALYWYRQSLGQGLEFLIYFQGNSAPDKSGLPSDRFSAERTGGSVSTLTIQRTQQEDSAVYLCASSSLAGGGNSPLHFGNGTRLTVT.

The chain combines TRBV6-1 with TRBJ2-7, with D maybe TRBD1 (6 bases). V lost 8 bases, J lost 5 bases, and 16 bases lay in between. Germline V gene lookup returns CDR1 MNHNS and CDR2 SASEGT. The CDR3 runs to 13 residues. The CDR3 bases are TGTGCCAGCCCCCGACAGGTGGGGGACGAGCAGTACTTC. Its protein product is CASPRQVGDEQYF.

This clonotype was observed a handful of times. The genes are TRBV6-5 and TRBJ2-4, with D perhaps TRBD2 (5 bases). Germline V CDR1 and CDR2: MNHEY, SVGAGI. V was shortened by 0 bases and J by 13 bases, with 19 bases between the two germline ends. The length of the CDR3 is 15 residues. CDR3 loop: CASSYSRVFSYGQYF. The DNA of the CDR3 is TGTGCCAGCAGTTACTCGCGGGTCTTTTCCTACGGGCAGTACTTC.